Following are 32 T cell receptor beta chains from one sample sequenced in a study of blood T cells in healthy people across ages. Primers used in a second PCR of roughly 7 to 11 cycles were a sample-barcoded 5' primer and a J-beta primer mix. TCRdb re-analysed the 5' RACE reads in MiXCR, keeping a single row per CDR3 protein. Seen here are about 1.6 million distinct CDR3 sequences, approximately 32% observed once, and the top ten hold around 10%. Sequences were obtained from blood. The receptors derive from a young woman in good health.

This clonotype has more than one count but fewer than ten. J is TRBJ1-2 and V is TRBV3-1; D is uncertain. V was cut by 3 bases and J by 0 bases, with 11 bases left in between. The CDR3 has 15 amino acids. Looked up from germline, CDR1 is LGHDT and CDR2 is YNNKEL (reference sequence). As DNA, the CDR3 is TGTGCCAGCAGCCATACCCGGGCCCCTAACTATGGCTACACCTTC. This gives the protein CASSHTRAPNYGYTF.

CDR3 residues: CASSQRILQGATENTIYF. The CDR3, as DNA: TGCGCCAGCAGCCAGCGGATTCTACAGGGGGCAACGGAAAACACCATATATTTT. The chain joins TRBV4-1 to TRBJ1-3; 9 bases are shared with TRBD1. V shed 3 bases and J 6 bases; nucleotides not matched to a gene: 15. The germline gives CDR1 MGHRA, CDR2 YSYEKL. This CDR3 has 18 residues.

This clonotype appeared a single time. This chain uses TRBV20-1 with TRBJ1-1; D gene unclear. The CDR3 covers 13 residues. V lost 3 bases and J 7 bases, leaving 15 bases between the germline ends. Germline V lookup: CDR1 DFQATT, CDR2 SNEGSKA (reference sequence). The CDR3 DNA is TGCAGTGCTAGTGGTACGGGCAGGAGTGAAGCTTTCTTT. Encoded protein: CSASGTGRSEAFF.

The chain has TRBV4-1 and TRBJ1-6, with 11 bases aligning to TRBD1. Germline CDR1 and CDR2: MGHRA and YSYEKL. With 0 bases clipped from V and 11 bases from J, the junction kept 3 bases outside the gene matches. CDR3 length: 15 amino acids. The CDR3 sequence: CASSQETGQGAPLHF. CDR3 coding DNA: TGCGCCAGCAGCCAAGAAACGGGACAGGGGGCACCCCTCCACTTT.

This CDR3 is CASSWGSLGREQFF. For the CDR3, the DNA is TGCGCCAGCAGCTGGGGGTCGTTAGGTAGAGAGCAGTTCTTC. V is TRBV5-1 and J is TRBJ2-1, with D perhaps assigned TRBD1 or TRBD2 (5 bases each). The CDR3 has 14 amino acids. CDR1 SGHRS and CDR2 YFSETQ come from the germline V gene. Trimming removed 3 bases from V and 10 bases from J, with 17 bases in between.

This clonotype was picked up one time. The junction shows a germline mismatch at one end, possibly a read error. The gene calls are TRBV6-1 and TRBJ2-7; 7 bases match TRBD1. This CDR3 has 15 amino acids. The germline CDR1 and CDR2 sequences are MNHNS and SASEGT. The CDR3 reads CAGSELKGQMYEQYF. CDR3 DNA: TGTGCCGGCAGTGAACTGAAGGGACAGATGTACGAGCAGTACTTC.

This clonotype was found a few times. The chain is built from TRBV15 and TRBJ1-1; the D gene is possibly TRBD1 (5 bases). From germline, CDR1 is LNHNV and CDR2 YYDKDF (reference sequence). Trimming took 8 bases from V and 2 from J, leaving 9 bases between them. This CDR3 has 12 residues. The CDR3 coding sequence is TGTGCCACCGCCCAGGGTAACACTGAAGCTTTCTTT. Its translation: CATAQGNTEAFF.

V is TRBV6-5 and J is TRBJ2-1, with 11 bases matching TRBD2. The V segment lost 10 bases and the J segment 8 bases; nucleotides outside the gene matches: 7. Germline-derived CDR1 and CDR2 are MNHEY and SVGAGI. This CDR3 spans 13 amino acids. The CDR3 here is CATPGLAVDEQFF. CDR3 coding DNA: TGTGCCACTCCGGGACTAGCGGTCGATGAGCAGTTCTTC.

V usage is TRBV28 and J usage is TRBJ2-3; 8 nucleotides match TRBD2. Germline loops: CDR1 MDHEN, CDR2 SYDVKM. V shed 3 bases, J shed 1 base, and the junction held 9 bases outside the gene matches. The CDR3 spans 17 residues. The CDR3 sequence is CASSFPSRREGTDTQYF. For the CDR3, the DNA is TGTGCCAGCAGTTTCCCCTCCAGGCGGGAGGGCACAGATACGCAGTATTTT.

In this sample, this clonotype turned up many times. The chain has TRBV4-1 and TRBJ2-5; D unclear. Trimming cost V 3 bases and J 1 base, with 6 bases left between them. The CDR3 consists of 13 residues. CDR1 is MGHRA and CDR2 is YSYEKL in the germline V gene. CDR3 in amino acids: CASSQLLQETQYF. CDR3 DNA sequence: TGCGCCAGCAGCCAGCTCCTCCAAGAGACCCAGTACTTC.

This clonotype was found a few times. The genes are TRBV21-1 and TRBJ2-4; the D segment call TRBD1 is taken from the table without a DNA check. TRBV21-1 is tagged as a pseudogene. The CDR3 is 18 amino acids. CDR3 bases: TGTGCCAGCAGCGAGCCCGGGACAGGGCGTATGGCCAAAAACATTCAGTACTTC. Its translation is CASSEPGTGRMAKNIQYF.

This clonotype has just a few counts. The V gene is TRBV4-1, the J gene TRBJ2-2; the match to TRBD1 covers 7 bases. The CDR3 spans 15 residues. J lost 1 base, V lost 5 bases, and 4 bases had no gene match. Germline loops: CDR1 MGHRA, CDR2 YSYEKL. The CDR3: CASSRGQKNTGELFF. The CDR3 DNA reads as TGCGCCAGCAGCAGGGGACAGAAGAACACCGGGGAGCTGTTTTTT.

The CDR3 here is CASSVVGTPGNGELFF. CDR3 bases: TGTGCCAGCAGCGTCGTTGGGACCCCCGGGAACGGGGAGCTGTTTTTT. This chain connects TRBV9 to TRBJ2-2; D tentatively fits TRBD1 or TRBD2 (5 bases each). The V gene lost 2 bases and the J gene lost 7 bases, with 18 bases spanning the gap. Germline V gene lookup returns CDR1 SGDLS and CDR2 YYNGEE. CDR3 length: 16 residues.

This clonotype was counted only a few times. The DNA of the CDR3 is TGTGCCAGCAGCGAGTCTAGGGGGCTTAATAATTCACCCCTCCACTTT. This sequence encodes CASSESRGLNNSPLHF. The chain links TRBV11-2 to TRBJ1-6; 7 bases agree with TRBD1. The CDR3 consists of 16 residues. Germline CDR1 reads SGHAT; CDR2 reads FQNNGV. V was clipped by 5 bases and J by 5 bases; unmatched bases: 9.

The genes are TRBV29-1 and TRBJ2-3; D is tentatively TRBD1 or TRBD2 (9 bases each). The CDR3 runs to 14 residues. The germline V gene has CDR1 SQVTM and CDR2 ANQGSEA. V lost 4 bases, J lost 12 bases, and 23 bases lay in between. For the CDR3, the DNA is TGCAGCGTTGGGGGGCTAGCGGGACAGGGCGGCCAGTATTTT. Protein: CSVGGLAGQGGQYF.

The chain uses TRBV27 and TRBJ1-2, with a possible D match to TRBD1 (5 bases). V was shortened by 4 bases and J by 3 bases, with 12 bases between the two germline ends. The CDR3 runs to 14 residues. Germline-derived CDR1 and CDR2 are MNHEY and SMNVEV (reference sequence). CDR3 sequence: CASSSGGADYGYTF. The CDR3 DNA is TGTGCCAGCAGTTCGGGCGGGGCTGACTATGGCTACACCTTC.

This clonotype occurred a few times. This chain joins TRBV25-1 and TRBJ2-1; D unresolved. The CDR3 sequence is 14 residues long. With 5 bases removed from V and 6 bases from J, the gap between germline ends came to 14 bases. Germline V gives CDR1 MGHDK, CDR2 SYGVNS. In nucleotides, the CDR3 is TGTGCCAGCAGTAACGGGTGGTCCGGCAATGAGCAGTTCTTC. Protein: CASSNGWSGNEQFF. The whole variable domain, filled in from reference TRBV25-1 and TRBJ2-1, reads EADIYQTPRYLVIGTGKKITLECSQTMGHDKMYWYQQDPGMELHLIHYSYGVNSTEKGDLSSESTVSRIRTEHFPLTLESARPSHTSQYLCASSNGWSGNEQFFGPGTRLTVL.

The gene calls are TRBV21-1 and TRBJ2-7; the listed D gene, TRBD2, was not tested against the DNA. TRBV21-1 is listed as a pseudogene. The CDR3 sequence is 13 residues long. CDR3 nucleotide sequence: TGTGCCCGCCCGGGGGTAGCGGGATACGAGCAGTACTTC. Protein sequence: CARPGVAGYEQYF.

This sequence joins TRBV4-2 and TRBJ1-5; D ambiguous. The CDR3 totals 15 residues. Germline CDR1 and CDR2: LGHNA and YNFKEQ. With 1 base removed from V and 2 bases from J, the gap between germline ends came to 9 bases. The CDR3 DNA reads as TGTGCCAGCAGCCAAGGGCAGGATGGCAATCAGCCCCAGCATTTT. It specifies CASSQGQDGNQPQHF.

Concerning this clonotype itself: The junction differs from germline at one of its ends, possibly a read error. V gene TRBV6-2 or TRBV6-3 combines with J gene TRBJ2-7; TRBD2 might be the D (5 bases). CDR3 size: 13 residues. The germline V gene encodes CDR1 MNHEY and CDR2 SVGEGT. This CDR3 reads CASSPGFSCEQYF. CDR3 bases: TGTGCCAGCAGTCCGGGGTTCTCCTGCGAGCAGTACTTC.

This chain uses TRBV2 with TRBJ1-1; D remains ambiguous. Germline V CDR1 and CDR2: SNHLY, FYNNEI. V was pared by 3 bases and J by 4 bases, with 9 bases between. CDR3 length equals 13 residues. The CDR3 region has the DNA TGTGCCAGCAGTGATCGGGGTCCCACTGAAGCTTTCTTT. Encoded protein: CASSDRGPTEAFF.

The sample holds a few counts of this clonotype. This chain's CDR3 is CSASTGDTEAFF. CDR3 coding DNA: TGCAGTGCTTCAACAGGGGACACTGAAGCTTTCTTT. The genes are TRBV20-1 and TRBJ1-1; 7 positions match TRBD1. The trim removed 5 bases at V and 3 bases at J, leaving 3 bases unmatched. Germline V lookup: CDR1 DFQATT, CDR2 SNEGSKA (reference sequence). This CDR3 contains 12 residues.

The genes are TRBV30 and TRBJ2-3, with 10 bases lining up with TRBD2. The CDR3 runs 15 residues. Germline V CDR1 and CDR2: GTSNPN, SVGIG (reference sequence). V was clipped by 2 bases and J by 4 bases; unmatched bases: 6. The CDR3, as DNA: TGTGCCTGGAGTATACTAGCGGGAATCGCAGATACGCAGTATTTT. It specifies CAWSILAGIADTQYF.

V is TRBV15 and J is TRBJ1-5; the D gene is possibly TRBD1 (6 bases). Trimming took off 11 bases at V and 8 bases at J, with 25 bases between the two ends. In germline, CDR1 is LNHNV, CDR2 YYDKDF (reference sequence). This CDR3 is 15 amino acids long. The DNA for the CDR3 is TGTGCCGCCACCCACCCCGGGACAAGGTGCAAGCCCCAGCATTTT. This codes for CAATHPGTRCKPQHF.

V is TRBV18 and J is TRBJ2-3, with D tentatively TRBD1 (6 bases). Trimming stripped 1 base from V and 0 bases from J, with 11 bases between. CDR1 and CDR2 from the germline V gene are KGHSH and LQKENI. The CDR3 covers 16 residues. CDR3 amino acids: CASSPRWTESTDTQYF. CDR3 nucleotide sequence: TGTGCCAGCTCACCACGGTGGACAGAAAGCACAGATACGCAGTATTTT.

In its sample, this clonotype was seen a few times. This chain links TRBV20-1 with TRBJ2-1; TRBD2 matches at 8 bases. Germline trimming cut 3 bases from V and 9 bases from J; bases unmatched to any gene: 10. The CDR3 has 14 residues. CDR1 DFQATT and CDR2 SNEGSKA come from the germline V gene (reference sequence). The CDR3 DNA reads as TGCAGTGCTAGGGCCGGCGGGAGGAGGCGTGAGCAGTTCTTC. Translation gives CSARAGGRRREQFF.

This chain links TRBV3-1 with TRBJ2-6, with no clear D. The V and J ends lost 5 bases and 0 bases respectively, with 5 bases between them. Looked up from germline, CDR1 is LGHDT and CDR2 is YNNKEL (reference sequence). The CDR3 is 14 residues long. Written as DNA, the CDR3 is TGTGCCAGCAGCACCTCCTCTGGGGCCAACGTCCTGACTTTC. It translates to CASSTSSGANVLTF.

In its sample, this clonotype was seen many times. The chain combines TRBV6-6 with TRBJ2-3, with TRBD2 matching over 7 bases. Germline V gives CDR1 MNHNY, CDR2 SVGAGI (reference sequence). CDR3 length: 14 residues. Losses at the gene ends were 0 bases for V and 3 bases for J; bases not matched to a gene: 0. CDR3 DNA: TGTGCCAGCAGTTACTCAGCGGGGACAGATACGCAGTATTTT. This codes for CASSYSAGTDTQYF.

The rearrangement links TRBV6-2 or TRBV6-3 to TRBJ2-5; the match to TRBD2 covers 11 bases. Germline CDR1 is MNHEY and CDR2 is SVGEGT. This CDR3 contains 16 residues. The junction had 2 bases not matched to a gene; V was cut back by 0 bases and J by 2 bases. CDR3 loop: CASSYSGLAVQETQYF. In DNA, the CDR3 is TGTGCCAGCAGTTACTCGGGACTAGCGGTACAAGAGACCCAGTACTTC.

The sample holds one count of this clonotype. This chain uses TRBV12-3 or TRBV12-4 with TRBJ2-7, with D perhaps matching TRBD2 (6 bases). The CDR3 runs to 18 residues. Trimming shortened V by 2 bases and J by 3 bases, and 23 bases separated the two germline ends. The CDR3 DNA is TGTGCCAGCAGTTTATTGGCAGGGAGGCTTTTCCTGAACTACGAGCAGTACTTC. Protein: CASSLLAGRLFLNYEQYF.

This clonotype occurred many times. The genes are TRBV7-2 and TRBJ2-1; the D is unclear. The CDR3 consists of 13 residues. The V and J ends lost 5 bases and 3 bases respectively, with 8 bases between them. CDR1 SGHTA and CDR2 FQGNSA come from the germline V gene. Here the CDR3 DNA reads TGTGCCAGCAGCCCTGGGATCTACAATGAGCAGTTCTTC. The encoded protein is CASSPGIYNEQFF.

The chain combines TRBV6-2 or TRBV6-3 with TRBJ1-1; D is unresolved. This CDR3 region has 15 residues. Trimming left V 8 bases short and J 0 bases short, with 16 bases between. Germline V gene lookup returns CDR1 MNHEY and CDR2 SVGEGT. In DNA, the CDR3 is TGTGCCAGCCTATTTAACGGTCGCTTGAACACTGAAGCTTTCTTT. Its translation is CASLFNGRLNTEAFF.